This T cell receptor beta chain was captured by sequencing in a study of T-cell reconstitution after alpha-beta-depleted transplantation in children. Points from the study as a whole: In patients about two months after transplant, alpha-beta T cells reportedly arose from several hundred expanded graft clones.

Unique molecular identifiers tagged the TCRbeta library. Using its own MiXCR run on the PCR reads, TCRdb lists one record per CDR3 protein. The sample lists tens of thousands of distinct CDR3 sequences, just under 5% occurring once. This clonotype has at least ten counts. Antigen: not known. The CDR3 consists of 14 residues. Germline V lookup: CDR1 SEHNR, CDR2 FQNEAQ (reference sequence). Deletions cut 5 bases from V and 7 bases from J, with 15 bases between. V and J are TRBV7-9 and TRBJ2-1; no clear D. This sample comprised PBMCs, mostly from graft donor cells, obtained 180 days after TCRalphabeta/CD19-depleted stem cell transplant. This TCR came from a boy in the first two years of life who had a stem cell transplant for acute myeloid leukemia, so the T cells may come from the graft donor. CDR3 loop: CASSPAQVRNEQFF. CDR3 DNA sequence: TGTGCCAGCAGCCCTGCCCAAGTGCGGAATGAGCAGTTCTTC.